Presented here are 2 T cell receptor beta chains from one specimen sequenced in a study of T cell clones after liver transplantation (dated by TCRdb to the late 2010s). Libraries were prepared through the immunoSEQ multiplex PCR assay. Held by TCRdb, this immuneACCESS table contains in-frame sequences only and omits some clones. Under half of the omission traces to an unresolved V gene where checked; the cause of the rest is unknown. The sample table lists some 80,000 clones, nearly 85% of them with a count of one. Clones ranked in the top ten supply roughly 0.44% of the sample. The specimen comprised CD4+ T cells from blood, sampled 46 months after liver transplant. Source of these receptors: a human patient who received a liver transplant. Some T cells may originate with the graft donor following a transplant.

This clone has more than one count but fewer than ten. The rearrangement links TRBV10-1 to TRBJ2-1, with 9 positions matching TRBD2. CDR3 length: 13 amino acids. Germline loops: CDR1 WNHNN, CDR2 SYGVQD (reference sequence). Trimming at V came to 4 bases and at J to 13 bases, leaving 8 bases not matched to a gene. CDR3 residues: CASSGPREGLQFF. The CDR3 nucleotides read TGCGCCAGCAGTGGTCCGCGGGAGGGTCTCCAGTTCTTC.

This chain connects TRBV28 to TRBJ2-4, with TRBD1 matching over 7 bases. With 3 bases clipped from V and 5 bases from J, the junction kept 1 base outside the gene matches. The germline V gene encodes CDR1 MDHEN and CDR2 SYDVKM. The CDR3 is made up of 13 amino acids. The CDR3 nucleotides are TGTGCCAGCAGTTTCCAGGGGGAAAACATTCAGTACTTC. Residues: CASSFQGENIQYF.